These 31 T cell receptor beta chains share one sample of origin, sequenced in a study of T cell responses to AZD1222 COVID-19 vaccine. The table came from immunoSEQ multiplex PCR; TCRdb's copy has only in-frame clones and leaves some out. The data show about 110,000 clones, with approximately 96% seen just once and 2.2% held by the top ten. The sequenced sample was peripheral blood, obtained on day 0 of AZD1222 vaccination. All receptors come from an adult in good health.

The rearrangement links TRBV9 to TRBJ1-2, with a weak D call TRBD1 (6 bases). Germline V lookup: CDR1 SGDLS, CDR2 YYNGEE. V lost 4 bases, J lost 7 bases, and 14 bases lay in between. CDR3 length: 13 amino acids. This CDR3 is CASSQDSASGYTF. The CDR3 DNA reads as TGTGCCAGCAGCCAGGACAGCGCCAGTGGCTACACCTTC.

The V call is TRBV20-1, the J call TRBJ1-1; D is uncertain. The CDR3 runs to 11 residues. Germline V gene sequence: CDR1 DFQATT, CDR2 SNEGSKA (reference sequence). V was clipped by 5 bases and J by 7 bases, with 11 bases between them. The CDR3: CSAQTGFEAFF. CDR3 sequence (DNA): TGCAGTGCTCAAACCGGATTTGAAGCTTTCTTT.

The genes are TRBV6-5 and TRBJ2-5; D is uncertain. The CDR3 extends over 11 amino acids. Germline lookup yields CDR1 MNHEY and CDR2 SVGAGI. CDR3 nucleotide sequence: TGTTACAACTCGATCCAAGAGACCCAGTACTTC. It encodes CYNSIQETQYF.

CDR3 residues: CSASRRRAGNSPLHF. CDR3 DNA sequence: TGCAGTGCTAGTAGGCGCAGGGCGGGGAATTCACCCCTCCACTTT. The chain carries TRBV20-1 and TRBJ1-6, with a tentative D call TRBD1 (5 bases). In germline, CDR1 is DFQATT, CDR2 SNEGSKA (reference sequence). The CDR3 totals 15 residues. Trimming pared 3 bases from V and 7 bases from J, leaving 16 bases between.

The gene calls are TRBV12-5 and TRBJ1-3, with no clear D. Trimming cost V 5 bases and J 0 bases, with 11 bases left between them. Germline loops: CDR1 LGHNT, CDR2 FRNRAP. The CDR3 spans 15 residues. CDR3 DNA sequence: TGTGCTAGTGGTCCTTCAGCGGTCTCTGGAAACACCATATATTTT. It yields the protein CASGPSAVSGNTIYF.

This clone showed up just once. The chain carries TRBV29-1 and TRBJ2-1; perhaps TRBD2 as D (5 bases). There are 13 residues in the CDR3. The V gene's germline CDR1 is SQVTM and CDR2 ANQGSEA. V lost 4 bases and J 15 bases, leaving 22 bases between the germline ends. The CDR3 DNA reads TGCAGCGTTGTGTTAGGAGCCCTGGGGAGTCCGTTCTTC. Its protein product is CSVVLGALGSPFF.

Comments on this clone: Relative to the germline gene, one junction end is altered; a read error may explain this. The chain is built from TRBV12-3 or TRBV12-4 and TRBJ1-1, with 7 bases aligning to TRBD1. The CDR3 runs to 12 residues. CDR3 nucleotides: TGTGCCAGCAGTTGGGCAGGGGGAATGACCCTCTTT. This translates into CASSWAGGMTLF.

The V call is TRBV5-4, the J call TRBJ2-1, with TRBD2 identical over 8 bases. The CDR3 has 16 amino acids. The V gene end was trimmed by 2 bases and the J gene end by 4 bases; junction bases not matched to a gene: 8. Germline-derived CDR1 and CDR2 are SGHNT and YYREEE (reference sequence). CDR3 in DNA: TGTGCCAGCAGCTTATCTTTGACTAGCGAGTACAATGAGCAGTTCTTC. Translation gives CASSLSLTSEYNEQFF.

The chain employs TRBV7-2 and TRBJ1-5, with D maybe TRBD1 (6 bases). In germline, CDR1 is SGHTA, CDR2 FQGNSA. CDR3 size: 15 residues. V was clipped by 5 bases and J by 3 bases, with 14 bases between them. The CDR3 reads CASSATGSVNQPQHF. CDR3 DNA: TGTGCCAGCAGCGCCACAGGGTCGGTCAATCAGCCCCAGCATTTT.

The CDR3 DNA reads TGTGCCAGCAGCCCGCGGGCGAATTTCTTCTCTGGAAACACCATATATTTT. Translated: CASSPRANFFSGNTIYF. The V call is TRBV7-2, the J call TRBJ1-3, with D hard to call. This CDR3 has 17 amino acids. Trimming removed 5 bases from V and 0 bases from J, with 17 bases in between. Germline loops: CDR1 SGHTA, CDR2 FQGNSA.

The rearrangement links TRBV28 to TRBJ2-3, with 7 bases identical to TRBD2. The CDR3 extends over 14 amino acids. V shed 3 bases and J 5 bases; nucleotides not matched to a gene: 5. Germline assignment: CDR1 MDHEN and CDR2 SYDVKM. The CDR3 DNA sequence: TGTGCCAGCAGTTTCCGGGGAGGGATAGATACGCAGTATTTT. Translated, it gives CASSFRGGIDTQYF. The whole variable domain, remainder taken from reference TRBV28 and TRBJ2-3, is DVKVTQSSRYLVKRTGEKVFLECVQDMDHENMFWYRQDPGLGLRLIYFSYDVKMKEKGDIPEGYSVSREKKERFSLILESASTNQTSMYLCASSFRGGIDTQYFGPGTRLTVL.

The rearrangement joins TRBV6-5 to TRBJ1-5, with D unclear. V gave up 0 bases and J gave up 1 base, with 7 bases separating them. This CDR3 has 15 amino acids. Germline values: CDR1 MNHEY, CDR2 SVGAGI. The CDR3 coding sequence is TGTGCCAGCAGTTACTCGCAGGACAGCAATCAGCCCCAGCATTTT. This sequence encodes CASSYSQDSNQPQHF.

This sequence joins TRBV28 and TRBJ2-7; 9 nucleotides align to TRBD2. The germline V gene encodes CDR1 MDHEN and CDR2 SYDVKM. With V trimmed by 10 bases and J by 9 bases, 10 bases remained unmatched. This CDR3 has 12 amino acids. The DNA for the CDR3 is TGTGCCACTCTCACCCTAGCGGGATTGCAGTACTTC. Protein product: CATLTLAGLQYF.

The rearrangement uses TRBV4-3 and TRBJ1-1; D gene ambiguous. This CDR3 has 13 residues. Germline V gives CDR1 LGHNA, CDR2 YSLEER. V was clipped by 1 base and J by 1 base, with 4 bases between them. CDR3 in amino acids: CASSQVSNTEAFF. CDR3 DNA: TGCGCCAGCAGCCAAGTTTCGAACACTGAAGCTTTCTTT.

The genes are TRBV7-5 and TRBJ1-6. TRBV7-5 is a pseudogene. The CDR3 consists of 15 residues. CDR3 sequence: CARSPRPNLNSPLHF. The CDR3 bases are TGTGCCAGAAGCCCGCGACCGAATCTTAATTCACCCCTCCACTTT.

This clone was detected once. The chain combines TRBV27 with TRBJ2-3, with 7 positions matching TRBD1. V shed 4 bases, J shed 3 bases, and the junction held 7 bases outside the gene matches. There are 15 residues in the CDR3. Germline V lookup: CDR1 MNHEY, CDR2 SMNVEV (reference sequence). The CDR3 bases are TGTGCCAGCAGTTCTGACAGGGTGGGTACAGATACGCAGTATTTT. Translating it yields CASSSDRVGTDTQYF.

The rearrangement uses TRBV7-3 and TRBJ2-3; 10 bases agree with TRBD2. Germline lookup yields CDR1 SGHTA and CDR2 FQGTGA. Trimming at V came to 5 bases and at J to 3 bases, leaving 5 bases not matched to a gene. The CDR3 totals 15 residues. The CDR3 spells CASSPQGLATDTQYF. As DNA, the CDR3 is TGTGCCAGCAGCCCCCAGGGACTAGCGACAGATACGCAGTATTTT.

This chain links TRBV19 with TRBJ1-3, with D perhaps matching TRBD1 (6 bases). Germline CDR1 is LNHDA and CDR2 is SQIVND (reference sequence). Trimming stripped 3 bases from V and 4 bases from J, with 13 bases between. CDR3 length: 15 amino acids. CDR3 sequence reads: CASSIIGTLGNTIYF. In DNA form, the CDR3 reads TGTGCCAGTAGTATCATCGGGACACTCGGAAACACCATATATTTT.

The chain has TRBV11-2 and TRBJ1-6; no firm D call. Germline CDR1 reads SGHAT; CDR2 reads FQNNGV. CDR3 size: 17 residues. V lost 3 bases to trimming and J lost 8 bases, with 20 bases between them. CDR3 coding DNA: TGTGCCAGCAGCTTTCAGATGTTCGCGAGGTGGGATTCACCCCTCCACTTT. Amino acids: CASSFQMFARWDSPLHF. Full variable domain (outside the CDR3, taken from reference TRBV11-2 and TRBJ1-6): EAGVAQSPRYKIIEKRQSVAFWCNPISGHATLYWYQQILGQGPKLLIQFQNNGVVDDSQLPKDRFSAERLKGVDSTLKIQPAKLEDSAVYLCASSFQMFARWDSPLHFGNGTRLTVT.

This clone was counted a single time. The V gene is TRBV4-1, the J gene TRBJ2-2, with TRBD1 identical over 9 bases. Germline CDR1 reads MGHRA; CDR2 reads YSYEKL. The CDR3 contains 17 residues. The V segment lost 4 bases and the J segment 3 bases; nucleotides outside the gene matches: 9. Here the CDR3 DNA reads TGCGCCAGCAGCCGCAGGGAGGGGACAGGGCACACCGGGGAGCTGTTTTTT. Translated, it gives CASSRREGTGHTGELFF.

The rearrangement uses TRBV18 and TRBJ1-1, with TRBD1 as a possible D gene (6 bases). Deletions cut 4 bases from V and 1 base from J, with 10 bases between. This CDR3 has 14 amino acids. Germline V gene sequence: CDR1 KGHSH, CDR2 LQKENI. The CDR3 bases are TGTGCCAGCTCACAGGACAGCCCGAACACTGAAGCTTTCTTT. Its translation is CASSQDSPNTEAFF.

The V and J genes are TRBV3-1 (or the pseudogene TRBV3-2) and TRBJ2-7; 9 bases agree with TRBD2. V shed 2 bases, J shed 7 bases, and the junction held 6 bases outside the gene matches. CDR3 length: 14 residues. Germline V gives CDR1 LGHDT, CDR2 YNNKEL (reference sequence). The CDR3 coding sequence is TGTGCCAGCAGCCAAAACGCGGGAGGGGTTGAGCAGTACTTC. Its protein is CASSQNAGGVEQYF.

The CDR3 here is CASSQGPRLAGGTGELFF. Here the CDR3 DNA reads TGCGCCAGCAGCCAAGGCCCCAGGCTAGCGGGAGGGACCGGGGAGCTGTTTTTT. The chain uses TRBV4-1 and TRBJ2-2; TRBD2 agrees at 12 bases. The CDR3 runs to 18 residues. CDR1 and CDR2 (germline): MGHRA, YSYEKL. V lost 1 base to trimming and J lost 5 bases; unmatched junction nucleotides: 8.

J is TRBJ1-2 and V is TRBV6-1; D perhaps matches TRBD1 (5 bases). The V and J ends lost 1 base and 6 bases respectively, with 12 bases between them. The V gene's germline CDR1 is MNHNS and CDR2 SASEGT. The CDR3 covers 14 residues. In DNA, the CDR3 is TGTGCCAGCAGTGAAGTGAGGGGATCGGATGGCTACACCTTC. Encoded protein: CASSEVRGSDGYTF.

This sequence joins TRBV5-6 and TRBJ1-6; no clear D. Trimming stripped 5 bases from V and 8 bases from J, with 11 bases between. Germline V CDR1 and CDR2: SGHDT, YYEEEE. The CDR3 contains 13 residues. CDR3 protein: CASRSTWDSPLHF. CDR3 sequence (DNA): TGTGCCAGCAGATCGACCTGGGATTCACCCCTCCACTTT.

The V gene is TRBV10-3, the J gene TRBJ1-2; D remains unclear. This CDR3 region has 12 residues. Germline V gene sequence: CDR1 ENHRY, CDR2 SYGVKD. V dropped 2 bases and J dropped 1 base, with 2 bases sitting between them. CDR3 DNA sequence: TGTGCCATCAGTGAGAATAACTATGGCTACACCTTC. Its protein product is CAISENNYGYTF.

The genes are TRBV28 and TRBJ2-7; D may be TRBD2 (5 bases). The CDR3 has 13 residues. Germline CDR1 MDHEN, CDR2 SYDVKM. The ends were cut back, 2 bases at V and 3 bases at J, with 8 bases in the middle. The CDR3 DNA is TGTGCCAGCAGTTTAGGCGGAGGCTACGAGCAGTACTTC. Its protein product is CASSLGGGYEQYF.

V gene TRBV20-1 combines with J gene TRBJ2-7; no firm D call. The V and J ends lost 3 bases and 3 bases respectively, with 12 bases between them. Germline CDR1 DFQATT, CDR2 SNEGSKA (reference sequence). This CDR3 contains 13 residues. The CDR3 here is CSASKGIRYEQYF. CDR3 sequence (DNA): TGCAGTGCTAGTAAAGGGATACGCTACGAGCAGTACTTC.

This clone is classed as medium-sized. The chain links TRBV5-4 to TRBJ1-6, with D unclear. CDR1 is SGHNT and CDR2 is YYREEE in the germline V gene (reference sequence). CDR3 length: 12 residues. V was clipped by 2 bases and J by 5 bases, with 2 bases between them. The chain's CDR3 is CASSLNNSPLHF. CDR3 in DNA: TGTGCCAGCAGCTTAAATAATTCACCCCTCCACTTT.

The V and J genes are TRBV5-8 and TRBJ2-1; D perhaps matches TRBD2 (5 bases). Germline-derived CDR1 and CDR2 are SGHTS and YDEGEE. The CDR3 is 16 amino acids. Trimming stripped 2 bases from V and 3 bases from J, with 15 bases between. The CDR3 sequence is CASSFGVVINYNEQFF. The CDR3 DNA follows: TGTGCCAGCAGCTTCGGGGTGGTGATAAACTACAATGAGCAGTTCTTC.

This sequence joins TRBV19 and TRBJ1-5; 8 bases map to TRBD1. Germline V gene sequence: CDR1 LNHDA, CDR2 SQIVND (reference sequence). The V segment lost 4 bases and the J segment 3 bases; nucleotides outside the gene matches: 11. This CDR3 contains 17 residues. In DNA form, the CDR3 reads TGTGCCAGTAGTACGACGTCCTGGACAGGGAACAATCAGCCCCAGCATTTT. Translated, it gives CASSTTSWTGNNQPQHF.